This passage covers 5 T cell receptor beta chains from one sample sequenced in a study of regulatory T cells in long-lasting Graves disease. As to time point: persistent/refractory GD, antithyroid drugs over 5 years with positive TRAb. PBMC RNA served as the TCR library source. Sequencing libraries for TCR beta were prepared with iRepertoire HTBI primers and Arm-PCR of CDR3 regions. TCRdb analysed the multiplex PCR reads with MiXCR anew, one entry per CDR3 protein. The data show roughly 360,000 distinct CDR3 sequences, roughly 24% seen once. This specimen was peripheral blood mononuclear cells (PBMCs), taken when the disease was refractory, from a patient treated with antithyroid drugs. The receptors were sampled from a middle-aged woman with Graves disease.

This clonotype showed up just a few times. The V and J genes are TRBV28 and TRBJ2-1, with 8 bases that match TRBD1. The V segment lost 5 bases and the J segment 12 bases; nucleotides outside the gene matches: 15. The CDR3 runs to 15 residues. CDR1 and CDR2 from the germline V gene are MDHEN and SYDVKM. For the CDR3, the DNA is TGTGCCAGCAGTACCTACCCTTATCACAGGGGGAGGCAGTTCTTC. The encoded protein is CASSTYPYHRGRQFF.

The chain has TRBV3-1 and TRBJ2-7, with D perhaps TRBD1 or TRBD2 (6 bases each). V gave up 4 bases and J gave up 5 bases, with 15 bases separating them. Germline values: CDR1 LGHDT, CDR2 YNNKEL (reference sequence). There are 14 residues in the CDR3. The CDR3 sequence is CASSRGDTLHEQYF. In DNA form, the CDR3 reads TGTGCCAGCAGCCGGGGGGACACGCTCCACGAGCAGTACTTC.

This clonotype was observed many times. The chain uses TRBV2 and TRBJ1-1; tentatively, D is TRBD1 (5 bases). This CDR3 has 13 amino acids. The germline gives CDR1 SNHLY, CDR2 FYNNEI. V was shortened by 6 bases and J by 5 bases, with 13 bases between the two germline ends. CDR3 sequence reads: CASSPTWGTEAFF. CDR3 in DNA: TGTGCCAGCAGCCCTACCTGGGGGACTGAAGCTTTCTTT.

This chain uses TRBV4-1 with TRBJ1-6; D gene unclear. The CDR3 is 12 amino acids. Germline loops: CDR1 MGHRA, CDR2 YSYEKL. The V and J ends lost 0 bases and 9 bases respectively, with 3 bases between them. This CDR3 is CASSQDGSPLHF. The CDR3, as DNA: TGCGCCAGCAGCCAAGATGGTTCACCCCTCCACTTT.

Many counts were recorded for this clonotype. J is TRBJ1-5 and V is TRBV12-3 or TRBV12-4, with 7 bases identical to TRBD1. Trimming cost V 6 bases and J 0 bases; bases outside gene matches: 5. CDR3 length equals 15 residues. In DNA, the CDR3 is TGTGCCAGCAGAGTGACAGGGAATAGCAATCAGCCCCAGCATTTT. It codes for CASRVTGNSNQPQHF.